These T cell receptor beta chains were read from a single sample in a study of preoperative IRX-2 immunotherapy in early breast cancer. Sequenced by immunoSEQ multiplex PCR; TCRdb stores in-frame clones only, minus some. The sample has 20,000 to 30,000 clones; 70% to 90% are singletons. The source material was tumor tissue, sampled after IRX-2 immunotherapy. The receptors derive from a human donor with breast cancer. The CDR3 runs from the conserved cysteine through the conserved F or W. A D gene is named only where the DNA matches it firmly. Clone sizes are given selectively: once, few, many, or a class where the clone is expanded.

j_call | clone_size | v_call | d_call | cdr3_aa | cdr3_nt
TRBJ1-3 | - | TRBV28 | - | CASSLGQSSGNTIYF | TGTGCCAGCAGTTTGGGGCAGAGCTCTGGAAACACCATATATTTT
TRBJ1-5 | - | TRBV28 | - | CASRSQGVQNQPQHF | TGTGCCAGCAGATCCCAGGGAGTTCAGAATCAGCCCCAGCATTTT
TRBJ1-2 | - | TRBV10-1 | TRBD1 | CASSGQGSLGYTF | TGCGCCAGCAGTGGACAGGGGAGTCTTGGCTACACCTTC
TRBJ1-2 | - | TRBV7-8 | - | CASSATQGVRDGYTF | TGTGCCAGCAGCGCGACCCAGGGAGTACGCGATGGCTACACCTTC
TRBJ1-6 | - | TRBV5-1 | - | CASGALNFNSPLHF | TGCGCCAGCGGAGCACTGAACTTTAATTCACCCCTCCACTTT
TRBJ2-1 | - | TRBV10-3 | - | CAISEAGKTSYNEQFF | TGTGCCATCAGTGAGGCCGGGAAGACCTCCTACAATGAGCAGTTCTTC
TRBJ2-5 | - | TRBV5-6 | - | CASSPGTLKQETQYF | TGTGCCAGCAGCCCCGGAACCTTAAAACAAGAGACCCAGTACTTC
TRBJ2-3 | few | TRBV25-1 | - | CASSEGRSTDTQYF | TGTGCCAGCAGTGAAGGGAGGAGCACAGATACGCAGTATTTT
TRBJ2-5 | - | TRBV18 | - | CASSPTGYGETQYF | TGTGCCAGCTCACCTACAGGGTACGGAGAGACCCAGTACTTC
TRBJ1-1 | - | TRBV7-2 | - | CASSLYQRTEAFF | TGTGCCAGCAGCTTATATCAGAGGACTGAAGCTTTCTTT
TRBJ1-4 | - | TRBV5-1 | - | CASSLVGASNEKLFF | TGCGCCAGCAGCTTGGTGGGGGCCTCTAATGAAAAACTGTTTTTT
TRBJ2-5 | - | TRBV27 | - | CASSLKAEVLQETQYF | TGTGCCAGCAGTTTAAAAGCGGAGGTGTTACAAGAGACCCAGTACTTC
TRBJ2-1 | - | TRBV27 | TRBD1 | CASSPTRGQGWDNEQFF | TGTGCCAGCAGTCCAACTCGCGGACAGGGATGGGACAATGAGCAGTTCTTC
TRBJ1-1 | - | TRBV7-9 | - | CASSIDGRTEAFF | TGTGCCAGCAGTATAGACGGACGGACTGAAGCTTTCTTT
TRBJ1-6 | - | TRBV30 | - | CAWSYFGRTLHSPLHF | TGTGCCTGGAGTTACTTCGGGCGGACCCTTCATTCACCCCTCCACTTT
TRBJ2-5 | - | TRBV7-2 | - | CASSLDGETQYF | TGTGCCAGCAGCTTAGACGGAGAGACCCAGTACTTC
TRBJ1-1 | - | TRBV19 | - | CASSGGKNTEAFF | TGTGCCAGTAGTGGGGGCAAGAACACTGAAGCTTTCTTT
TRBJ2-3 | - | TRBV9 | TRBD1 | CASSVRQGITDTQYF | TGTGCCAGCAGCGTCCGACAGGGAATCACAGATACGCAGTATTTT
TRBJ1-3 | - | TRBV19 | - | CASRAGDLSGNTIYF | TGTGCCAGTCGGGCAGGGGATCTCTCTGGAAACACCATATATTTT
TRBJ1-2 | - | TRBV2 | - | CAREGRGRFYGYTF | TGTGCCAGGGAGGGGCGGGGTCGCTTCTATGGCTACACCTTC
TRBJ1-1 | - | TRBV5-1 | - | CASSLDPSSGAFF | TGCGCCAGCAGCTTGGATCCTTCCTCTGGAGCTTTCTTT
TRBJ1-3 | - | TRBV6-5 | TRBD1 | CASSSGQGAGNTIYF | TGTGCCAGCAGTTCGGGACAGGGGGCGGGAAACACCATATATTTT
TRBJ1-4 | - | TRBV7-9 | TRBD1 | CASSHWTGTGEKLFF | TGTGCCAGCAGCCATTGGACAGGGACGGGAGAAAAACTGTTTTTT
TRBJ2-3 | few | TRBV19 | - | CASSITGRSSTDTQYF | TGTGCCAGTAGTATAACAGGCAGGTCTAGCACAGATACGCAGTATTTT